These 14 T cell receptor beta chains were sequenced from one sample in a study of TIL therapy for anti-PD-1-resistant metastatic lung cancer. Time point indicated: pre-treatment sample, taken before nivolumab and TIL therapy. This was the immunoSEQ v3 assay. Repertoires were generated with immunoSEQ multiplex PCR, while TCRdb's copy carries only in-frame clones and drops some. Found here are 57,000 or so clones, around 87% of them singletons; the top ten hold 2.6%. The sample was blood, taken at baseline. The receptors were gathered from a person between 25 and 80 years old with non-small cell lung cancer.

The chain uses TRBV3-1 (or the pseudogene TRBV3-2) and TRBJ2-7, with D tentatively TRBD1 (6 bases). The CDR3 sequence is 14 residues long. V lost 0 bases and J lost 9, with 15 bases in between. CDR1 is LGHDT, CDR2 YNNKEL, per germline (reference sequence). CDR3 nucleotide sequence: TGTGCCAGCAGCCAAGAAGGGGGTCGCCGGACGCAGTACTTC. As protein: CASSQEGGRRTQYF.

The chain combines TRBV9 with TRBJ2-7; D not resolved. The germline CDR1 and CDR2 sequences are SGDLS and YYNGEE. The CDR3 totals 14 residues. The V end lost 4 bases, the J end lost 0 bases, and 11 bases lay between the germline ends. DNA for the CDR3: TGTGCCAGCAGCCCCGCACAAACCTCCTACGAGCAGTACTTC. Its translation: CASSPAQTSYEQYF.

V and J are TRBV5-5 and TRBJ1-5; the D is unclear. CDR1 and CDR2 (germline): SGHKS, YYEKEE (reference sequence). The CDR3 is 15 amino acids. The V gene lost 0 bases and the J gene lost 6 bases, with 13 bases spanning the gap. CDR3 bases: TGTGCCAGCAGCTTGGCCGGGTTTAGGAGTCAGCCCCAGCATTTT. Translated: CASSLAGFRSQPQHF. Combining the CDR3 with reference TRBV5-5 and TRBJ1-5 gives the whole variable domain DAGVTQSPTHLIKTRGQQVTLRCSPISGHKSVSWYQQVLGQGPQFIFQYYEKEERGRGNFPDRFSARQFPNYSSELNVNALLLGDSALYLCASSLAGFRSQPQHFGDGTRLSIL.

The chain has TRBV30 and TRBJ1-3; D not certain. Deletions cut 4 bases from V and 2 bases from J, with 3 bases between. Germline lookup yields CDR1 GTSNPN and CDR2 SVGIG (reference sequence). The CDR3 loop spans 11 amino acids. CDR3: CAWTAGNTIYF. In nucleotides, the CDR3 is TGTGCCTGGACAGCTGGAAACACCATATATTTT.

CDR3 loop: CASSPGGGTLFSPLHF. The CDR3 nucleotides read TGTGCCAGCAGCCCAGGAGGGGGGACACTTTTTTCACCCCTCCACTTT. The chain couples TRBV9 to TRBJ1-6; the D gene is possibly TRBD1 (6 bases). V was cut by 4 bases and J by 9 bases, with 20 bases left in between. The CDR3 covers 16 residues. Germline V gene sequence: CDR1 SGDLS, CDR2 YYNGEE.

This clone was detected a few times. J is TRBJ1-6 and V is TRBV5-6; D is unresolved. The CDR3 sequence is 16 residues long. Trimming took off 4 bases at V and 10 bases at J, with 21 bases between the two ends. From germline, CDR1 is SGHDT and CDR2 YYEEEE. The CDR3 bases are TGTGCCAGCAGCCGCACGAATGAGCCCGGCAGGTCACCCCTCCACTTT. Residues: CASSRTNEPGRSPLHF.

This sequence joins TRBV3-1 (or the pseudogene TRBV3-2) and TRBJ1-4; 8 bases are shared with TRBD1. Trimming removed 0 bases from V and 5 bases from J; junction bases left unmatched: 2. The CDR3 is made up of 15 amino acids. CDR1 LGHDT and CDR2 YNNKEL come from the germline V gene (reference sequence). The CDR3 DNA reads as TGTGCCAGCAGCCAAGATCAGGGGGCGAATGAAAAACTGTTTTTT. Encoded protein: CASSQDQGANEKLFF.

A single count supports this clone. The CDR3 bases are TGTGCCAGTAGTATAGGACAGGGTGTATTCACTGAAGCTTTCTTT. Translating it yields CASSIGQGVFTEAFF. The V and J genes are TRBV19 and TRBJ1-1, with TRBD1 matching 7 bases. Trimming removed 1 base from V and 4 bases from J; junction bases left unmatched: 6. Germline CDR1 and CDR2: LNHDA and SQIVND (reference sequence). The CDR3 is made up of 15 amino acids. The full variable domain, its missing parts supplied by reference TRBV19 and TRBJ1-1, is DGGITQSPKYLFRKEGQNVTLSCEQNLNHDAMYWYRQDPGQGLRLIYYSQIVNDFQKGDIAEGYSVSREKKESFPLTVTSAQKNPTAFYLCASSIGQGVFTEAFFGQGTRLTVV.

The chain recombines TRBV4-1 with TRBJ1-1, with D maybe TRBD1 (6 bases). Germline assignment: CDR1 MGHRA and CDR2 YSYEKL. V was shortened by 1 base and J by 0 bases, with 15 bases between the two germline ends. The CDR3 runs to 17 residues. The CDR3 is CASSQVEGQQMNTEAFF. CDR3 nucleotide sequence: TGCGCCAGCAGCCAAGTCGAAGGACAGCAAATGAACACTGAAGCTTTCTTT.

The gene calls are TRBV11-3 and TRBJ2-1; 7 positions agree with TRBD2. Per the germline V gene, CDR1 is SGHNT and CDR2 is YENEEA. The V and J ends lost 4 bases and 0 bases, in that order; junction bases with no gene match: 3. CDR3 size: 15 residues. The CDR3 here is CASSSGGSSYNEQFF. The CDR3 DNA reads as TGTGCCAGCAGCTCCGGGGGGAGCTCCTACAATGAGCAGTTCTTC.

CDR3 sequence reads: CASSGRLGSPYEQYF. CDR3 DNA sequence: TGTGCCAGCAGCGGGAGACTAGGAAGTCCCTACGAGCAGTACTTC. The V gene is TRBV5-6, the J gene TRBJ2-7, with a tentative D call TRBD2 (6 bases). Trimming removed 4 bases at V and 2 bases at J, with 16 bases between. The length of the CDR3 is 15 residues. CDR1 SGHDT and CDR2 YYEEEE come from the germline V gene.

The chain has TRBV5-3 and TRBJ2-7, with 8 bases that match TRBD1. TRBV5-3 is recorded as an ORF, its role being uncertain. The CDR3 has 17 residues. The J segment lost 3 bases and the V segment lost 0 bases, leaving 11 bases of the junction unmatched. In nucleotides, the CDR3 is TGTGCCAGAAGCTTGGCGGGGCAGGGGGCAGGGGACTACGAGCAGTACTTC. Its protein is CARSLAGQGAGDYEQYF.

The V call is TRBV3-1 (or the pseudogene TRBV3-2), the J call TRBJ2-3, with 9 nucleotides matching TRBD1. The CDR3 runs to 17 residues. Germline V CDR1 and CDR2: LGHDT, YNNKEL (reference sequence). With V trimmed by 2 bases and J by 5 bases, 11 bases remained unmatched. Here the CDR3 DNA reads TGTGCCAGCAGCCAACAACTGATGGGACAGGGAAAAGATACGCAGTATTTT. Amino acid sequence: CASSQQLMGQGKDTQYF.

The V and J genes are TRBV30 and TRBJ2-7, with 9 nucleotides matching TRBD1. CDR1 and CDR2 (germline): GTSNPN, SVGIG (reference sequence). The junction had 11 bases not matched to a gene; V was cut back by 3 bases and J by 5 bases. CDR3 size: 15 residues. Here the CDR3 reads CAWRLTGGGKNEQYF. In DNA, the CDR3 is TGTGCCTGGAGACTTACAGGGGGCGGAAAGAACGAGCAGTACTTC. Looking up the rest from reference TRBV30 and TRBJ2-7 gives the full variable domain: SQTIHQWPATLVQPVGSPLSLECTVEGTSNPNLYWYRQAAGRGLQLLFYSVGIGQISSEVPQNLSASRPQDRQFILSSKKLLLSDSGFYLCAWRLTGGGKNEQYFGPGTRLTVT.